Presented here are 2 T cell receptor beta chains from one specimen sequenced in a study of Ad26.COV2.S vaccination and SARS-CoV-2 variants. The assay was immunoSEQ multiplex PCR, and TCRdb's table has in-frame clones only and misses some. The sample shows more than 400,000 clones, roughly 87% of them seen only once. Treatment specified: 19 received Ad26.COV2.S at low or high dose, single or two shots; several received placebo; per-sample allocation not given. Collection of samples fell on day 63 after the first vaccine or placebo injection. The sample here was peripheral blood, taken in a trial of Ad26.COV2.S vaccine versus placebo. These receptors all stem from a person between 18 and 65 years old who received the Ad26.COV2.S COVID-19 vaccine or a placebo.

The DNA of the CDR3 is TGTGCCAGCAGCCCTCGGGACTACACGACTGGTGAGCAGTTCTTC. It is translated as CASSPRDYTTGEQFF. The chain uses TRBV7-6 and TRBJ2-1, with TRBD2 matching over 7 bases. CDR3 size: 15 residues. Looked up from germline, CDR1 is SGHVS and CDR2 is FNYEAQ. Trimming at V came to 5 bases and at J to 9 bases, leaving 13 bases not matched to a gene.

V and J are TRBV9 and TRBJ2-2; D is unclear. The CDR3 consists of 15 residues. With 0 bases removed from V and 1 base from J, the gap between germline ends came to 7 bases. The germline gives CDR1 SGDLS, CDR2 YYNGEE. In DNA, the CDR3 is TGTGCCAGCAGCGTAGGGAACAGGAACACCGGGGAGCTGTTTTTT. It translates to CASSVGNRNTGELFF.